The source of this TCR beta chain is a study of shared clonotypes between healthy human individuals. Study as a whole: The cohort had two women and a few men, ages 18 to 49.

In the study's own analysis: ImmunoSEQ output lacked quality scores and full-length reads, limiting matched filtering. The table came from immunoSEQ multiplex PCR; TCRdb's copy has only in-frame clones and leaves some out. From that table come the V and J calls and clone size; the DNA was used to work out D and trimming. The sample lists some 2 million clones, roughly 94% seen once, with 0.13% in the top ten. This clone was detected only once. Naive CD4+ cells were CD45RA-selected; the remaining cells were memory. Sequenced sample: naive CD4+ T cells sorted from blood. This sample's subset: CD45RA+ positively selected. This TCR was recovered from a man between 18 and 35 years old in good health.

CDR3 residues: CASSLGPLRQGTGELFF. The CDR3 DNA reads as TGTGCCAGCAGCTTGGGGCCCCTAAGACAGGGGACCGGGGAGCTGTTTTTT. The rearrangement joins TRBV5-4 to TRBJ2-2; TRBD1 matches at 8 bases. Germline-derived CDR1 and CDR2 are SGHNT and YYREEE (reference sequence). J lost 5 bases, V lost 0 bases, and 9 bases had no gene match. This CDR3 is 17 amino acids long.